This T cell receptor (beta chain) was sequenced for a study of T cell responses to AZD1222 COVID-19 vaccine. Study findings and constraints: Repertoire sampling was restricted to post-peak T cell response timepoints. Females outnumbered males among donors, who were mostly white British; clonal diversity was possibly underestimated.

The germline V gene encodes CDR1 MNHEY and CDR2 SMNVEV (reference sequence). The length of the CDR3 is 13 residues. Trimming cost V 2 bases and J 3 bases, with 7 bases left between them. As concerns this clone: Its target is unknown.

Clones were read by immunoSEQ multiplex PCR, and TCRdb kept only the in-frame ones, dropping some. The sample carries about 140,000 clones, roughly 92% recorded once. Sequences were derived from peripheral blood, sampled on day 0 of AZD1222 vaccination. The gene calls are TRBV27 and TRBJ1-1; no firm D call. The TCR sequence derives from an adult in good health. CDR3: CASSLRRDTEAFF. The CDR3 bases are TGTGCCAGCAGTTTACGTCGGGACACTGAAGCTTTCTTT.